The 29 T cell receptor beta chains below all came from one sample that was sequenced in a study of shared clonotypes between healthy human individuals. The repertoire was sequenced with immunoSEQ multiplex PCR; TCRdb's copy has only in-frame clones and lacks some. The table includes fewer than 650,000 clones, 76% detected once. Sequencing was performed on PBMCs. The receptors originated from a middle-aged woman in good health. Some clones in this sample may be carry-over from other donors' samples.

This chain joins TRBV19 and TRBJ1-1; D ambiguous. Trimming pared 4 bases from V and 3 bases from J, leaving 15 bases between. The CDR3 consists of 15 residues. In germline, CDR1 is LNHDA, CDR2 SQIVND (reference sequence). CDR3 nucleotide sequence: TGTGCCAGTAGTACAGCGGATACATGGGACACTGAAGCTTTCTTT. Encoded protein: CASSTADTWDTEAFF. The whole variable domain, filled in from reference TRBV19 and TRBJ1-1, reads DGGITQSPKYLFRKEGQNVTLSCEQNLNHDAMYWYRQDPGQGLRLIYYSQIVNDFQKGDIAEGYSVSREKKESFPLTVTSAQKNPTAFYLCASSTADTWDTEAFFGQGTRLTVV.

CDR3 sequence: CASSLGRVGEQFF. CDR3 nucleotide sequence: TGTGCCAGCAGCTTAGGCAGGGTCGGTGAGCAGTTCTTC. This chain connects TRBV11-2 to TRBJ2-1; TRBD1 is a possible D gene (5 bases). Germline CDR1 reads SGHAT; CDR2 reads FQNNGV. The CDR3 loop spans 13 amino acids. V was trimmed by 1 base and J by 9 bases, leaving 10 bases between them.

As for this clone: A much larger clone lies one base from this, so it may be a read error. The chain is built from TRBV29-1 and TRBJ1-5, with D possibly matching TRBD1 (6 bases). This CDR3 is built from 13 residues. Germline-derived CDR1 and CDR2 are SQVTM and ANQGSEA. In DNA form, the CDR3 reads TGCAACGCATCGGACAGAAACAATCAGCCCCAGCATTTT. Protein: CNASDRNNQPQHF.

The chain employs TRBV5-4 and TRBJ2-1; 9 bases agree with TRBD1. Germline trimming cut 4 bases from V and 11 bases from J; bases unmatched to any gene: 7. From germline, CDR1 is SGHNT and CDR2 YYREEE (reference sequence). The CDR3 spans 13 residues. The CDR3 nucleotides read TGTGCCAGCAGCGAGGGACAGGGCGGCAAGCAGTTCTTC. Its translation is CASSEGQGGKQFF.

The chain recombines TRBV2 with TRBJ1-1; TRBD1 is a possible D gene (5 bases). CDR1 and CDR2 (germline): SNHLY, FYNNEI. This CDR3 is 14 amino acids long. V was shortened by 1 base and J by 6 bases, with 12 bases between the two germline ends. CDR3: CASSEDQGAAEAFF. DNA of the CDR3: TGTGCCAGCAGTGAAGACCAGGGTGCGGCTGAAGCTTTCTTT.

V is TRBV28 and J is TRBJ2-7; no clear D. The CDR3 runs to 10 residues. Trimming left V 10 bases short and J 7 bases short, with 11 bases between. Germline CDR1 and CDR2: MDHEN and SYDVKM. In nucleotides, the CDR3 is TGTGCCACCCGGCGAGGAGAGCAGTACTTC. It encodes CATRRGEQYF. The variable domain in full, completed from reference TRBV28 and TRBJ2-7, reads DVKVTQSSRYLVKRTGEKVFLECVQDMDHENMFWYRQDPGLGLRLIYFSYDVKMKEKGDIPEGYSVSREKKERFSLILESASTNQTSMYLCATRRGEQYFGPGTRLTVT.

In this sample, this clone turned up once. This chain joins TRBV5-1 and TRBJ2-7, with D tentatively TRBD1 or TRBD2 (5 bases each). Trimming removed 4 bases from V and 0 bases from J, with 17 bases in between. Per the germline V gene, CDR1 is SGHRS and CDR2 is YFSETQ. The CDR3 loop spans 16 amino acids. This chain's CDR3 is CASSLRAGSVSYEQYF. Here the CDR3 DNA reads TGCGCCAGCAGCCTGCGGGCAGGGTCAGTCTCCTACGAGCAGTACTTC.

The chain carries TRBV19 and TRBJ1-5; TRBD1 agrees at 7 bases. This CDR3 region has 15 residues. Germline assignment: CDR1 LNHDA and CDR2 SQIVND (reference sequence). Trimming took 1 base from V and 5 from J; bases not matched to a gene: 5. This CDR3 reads CASSIGGQEYQPQHF. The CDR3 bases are TGTGCCAGTAGTATAGGAGGACAGGAGTATCAGCCCCAGCATTTT.

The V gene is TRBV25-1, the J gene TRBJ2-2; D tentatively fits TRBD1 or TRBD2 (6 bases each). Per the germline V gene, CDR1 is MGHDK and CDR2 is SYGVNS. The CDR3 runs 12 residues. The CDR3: CATGTRTGELFF. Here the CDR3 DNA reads TGTGCAACAGGGACTCGGACCGGGGAGCTGTTTTTT.

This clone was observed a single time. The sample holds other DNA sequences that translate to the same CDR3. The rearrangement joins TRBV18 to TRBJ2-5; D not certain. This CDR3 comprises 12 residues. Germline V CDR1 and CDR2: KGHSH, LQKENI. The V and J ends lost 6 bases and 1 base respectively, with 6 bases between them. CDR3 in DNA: TGTGCCAGCTCCCCCGGCCAAGAGACCCAGTACTTC. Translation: CASSPGQETQYF.

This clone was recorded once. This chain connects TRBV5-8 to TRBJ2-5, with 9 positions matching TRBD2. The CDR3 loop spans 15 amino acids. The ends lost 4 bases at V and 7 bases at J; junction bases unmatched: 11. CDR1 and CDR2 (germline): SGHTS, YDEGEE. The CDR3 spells CASSGFQREDVTQYF. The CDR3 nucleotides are TGTGCCAGCAGCGGGTTTCAGCGGGAGGATGTGACCCAGTACTTC. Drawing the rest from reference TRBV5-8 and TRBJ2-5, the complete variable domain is EAGVTQSPTHLIKTRGQQATLRCSPISGHTSVYWYQQALGLGLQFLLWYDEGEERNRGNFPPRFSGRQFPNYSSELNVNALELEDSALYLCASSGFQREDVTQYFGPGTRLLVL.

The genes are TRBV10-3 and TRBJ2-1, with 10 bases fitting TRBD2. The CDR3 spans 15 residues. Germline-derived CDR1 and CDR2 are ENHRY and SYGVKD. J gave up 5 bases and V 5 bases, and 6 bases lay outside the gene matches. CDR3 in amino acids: CAISRTSGTNNEQFF. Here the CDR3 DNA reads TGTGCCATCAGTCGGACTAGCGGAACCAACAATGAGCAGTTCTTC.

The DNA for the CDR3 is TGTGCCACCAGCAAGATAGGCACGGAGACCCAGTACTTC. Encoded protein: CATSKIGTETQYF. This rearrangement joins TRBV15 to TRBJ2-5; D ambiguous. Trimming took 4 bases from V and 5 from J, leaving 11 bases between them. The CDR3 totals 13 residues. Looked up from germline, CDR1 is LNHNV and CDR2 is YYDKDF (reference sequence).

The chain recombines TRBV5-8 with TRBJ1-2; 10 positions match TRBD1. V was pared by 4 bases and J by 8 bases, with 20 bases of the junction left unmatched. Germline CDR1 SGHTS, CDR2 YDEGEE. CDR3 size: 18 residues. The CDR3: CASSTWRFGTGALEGYTF. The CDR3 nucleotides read TGTGCCAGCAGCACTTGGAGGTTCGGGACAGGGGCTTTGGAGGGCTACACCTTC.

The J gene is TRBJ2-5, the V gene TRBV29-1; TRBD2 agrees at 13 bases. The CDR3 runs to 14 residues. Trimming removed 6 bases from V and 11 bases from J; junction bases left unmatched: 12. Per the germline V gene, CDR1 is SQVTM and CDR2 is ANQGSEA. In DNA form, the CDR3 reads TGCAGCGTCTTGACTAGCGGGAGGCCGGGGGAGCAGTACTTC. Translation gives CSVLTSGRPGEQYF.

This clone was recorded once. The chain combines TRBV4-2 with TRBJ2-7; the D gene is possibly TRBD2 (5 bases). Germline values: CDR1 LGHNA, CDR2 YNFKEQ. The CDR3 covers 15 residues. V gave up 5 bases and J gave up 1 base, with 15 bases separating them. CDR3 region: CASSFDPTSSYEQYF. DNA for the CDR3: TGTGCCAGCAGCTTCGACCCTACTAGTTCCTACGAGCAGTACTTC.

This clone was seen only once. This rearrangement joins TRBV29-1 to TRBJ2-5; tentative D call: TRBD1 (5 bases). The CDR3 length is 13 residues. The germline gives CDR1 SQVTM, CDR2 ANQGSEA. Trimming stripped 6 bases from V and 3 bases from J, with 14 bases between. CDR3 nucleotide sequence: TGCAGCGTATCACCTCAGGGAAAAGAGACCCAGTACTTC. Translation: CSVSPQGKETQYF.

In DNA, the CDR3 is TGTGCCAGCAGTGAATGGGGGGGCTCTGGAAACACCATATATTTT. Residues: CASSEWGGSGNTIYF. This rearrangement joins TRBV6-1 to TRBJ1-3; D may be TRBD1 (5 bases). The germline V gene has CDR1 MNHNS and CDR2 SASEGT. This CDR3 region has 15 residues. Trimming cost V 2 bases and J 0 bases, with 8 bases left between them.

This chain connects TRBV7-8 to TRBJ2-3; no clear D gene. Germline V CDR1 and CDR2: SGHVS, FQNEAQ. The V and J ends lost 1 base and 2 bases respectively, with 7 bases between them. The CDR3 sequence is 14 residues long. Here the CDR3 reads CASSLGANTDTQYF. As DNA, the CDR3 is TGTGCCAGCAGCTTAGGGGCCAACACAGATACGCAGTATTTT.

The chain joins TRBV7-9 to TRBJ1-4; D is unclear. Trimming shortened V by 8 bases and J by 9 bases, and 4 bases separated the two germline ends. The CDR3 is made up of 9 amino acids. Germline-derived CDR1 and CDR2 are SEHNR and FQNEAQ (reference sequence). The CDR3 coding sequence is TGTGCCAGCGGGAAAAAACTGTTTTTT. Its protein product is CASGKKLFF.

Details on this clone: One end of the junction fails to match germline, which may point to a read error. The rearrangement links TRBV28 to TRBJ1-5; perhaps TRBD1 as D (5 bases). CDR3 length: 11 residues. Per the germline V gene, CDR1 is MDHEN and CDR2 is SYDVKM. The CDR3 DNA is TGTGCCACCAGGGTGCGTGACGAACATAATTTT. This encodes CATRVRDEHNF.

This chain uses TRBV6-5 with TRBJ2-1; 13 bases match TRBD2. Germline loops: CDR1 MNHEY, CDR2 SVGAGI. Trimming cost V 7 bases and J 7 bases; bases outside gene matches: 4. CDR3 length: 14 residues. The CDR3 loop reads CASTKTSGGNEQFF. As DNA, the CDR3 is TGTGCCAGCACCAAGACTAGCGGGGGGAATGAGCAGTTCTTC.

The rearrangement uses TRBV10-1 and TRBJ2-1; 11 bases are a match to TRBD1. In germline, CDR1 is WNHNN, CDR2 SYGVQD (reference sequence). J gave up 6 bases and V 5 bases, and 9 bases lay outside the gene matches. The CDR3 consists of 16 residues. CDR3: CASSPPGTGGINEQFF. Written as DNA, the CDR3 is TGCGCCAGCAGTCCCCCCGGGACAGGGGGTATCAATGAGCAGTTCTTC.

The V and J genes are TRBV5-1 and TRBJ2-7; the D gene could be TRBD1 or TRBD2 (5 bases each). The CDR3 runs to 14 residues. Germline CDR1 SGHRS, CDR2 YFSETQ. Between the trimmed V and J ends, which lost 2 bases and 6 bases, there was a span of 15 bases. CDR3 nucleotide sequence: TGCGCCAGCAGCTTCTCTGGGACGAGAGGCGAGCAGTACTTC. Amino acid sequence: CASSFSGTRGEQYF.

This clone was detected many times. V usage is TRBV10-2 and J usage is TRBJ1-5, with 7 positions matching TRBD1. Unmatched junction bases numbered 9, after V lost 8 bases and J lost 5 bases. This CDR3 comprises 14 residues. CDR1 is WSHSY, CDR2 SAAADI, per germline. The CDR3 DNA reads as TGCGCCAGCGGTTCCGGGACAGTCTATCAGCCCCAGCATTTT. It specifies CASGSGTVYQPQHF.

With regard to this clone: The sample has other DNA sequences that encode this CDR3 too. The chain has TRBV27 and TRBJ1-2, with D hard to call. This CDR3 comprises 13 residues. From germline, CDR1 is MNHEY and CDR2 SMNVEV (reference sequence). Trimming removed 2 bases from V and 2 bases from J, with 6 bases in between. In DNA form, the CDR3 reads TGTGCCAGCAGTTTAAGGCAGAACTATGGCTACACCTTC. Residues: CASSLRQNYGYTF.

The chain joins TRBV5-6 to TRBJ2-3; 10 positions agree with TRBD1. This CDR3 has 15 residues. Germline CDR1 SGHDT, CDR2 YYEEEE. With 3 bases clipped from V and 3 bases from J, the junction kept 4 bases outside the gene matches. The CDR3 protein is CASSSLDRGTDTQYF. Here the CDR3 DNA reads TGTGCCAGCAGCTCGTTGGACAGGGGGACAGATACGCAGTATTTT.

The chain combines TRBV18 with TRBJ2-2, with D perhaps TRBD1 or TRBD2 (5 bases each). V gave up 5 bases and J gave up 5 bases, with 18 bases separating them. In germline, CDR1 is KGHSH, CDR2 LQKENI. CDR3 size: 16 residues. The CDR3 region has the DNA TGTGCCAGCTCATCAGCTTTGGGGCTAGCAACCGGGGAGCTGTTTTTT. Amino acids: CASSSALGLATGELFF.

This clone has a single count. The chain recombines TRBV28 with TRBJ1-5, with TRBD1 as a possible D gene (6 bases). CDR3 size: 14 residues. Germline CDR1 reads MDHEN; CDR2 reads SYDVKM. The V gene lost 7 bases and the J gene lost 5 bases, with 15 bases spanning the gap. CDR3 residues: CASNSDSSYQPQHF. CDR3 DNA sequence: TGTGCCAGCAACTCGGACAGCAGTTATCAGCCCCAGCATTTT.